The 24 T cell receptor beta chains given below trace back to one sample, sequenced in a study of blood T cell repertoires in COVID-19. The protocol was immunoSEQ multiplex PCR, while the TCRdb copy is restricted to in-frame clones and leaves out a portion. The table includes about 140,000 clones, around 78% detected once. The sequencing input was peripheral blood. These receptors were taken from a woman aged 55-69 years with acute or convalescent COVID-19.

The chain links TRBV9 to TRBJ2-7; 8 bases match TRBD2. The CDR3 has 12 residues. Per the germline V gene, CDR1 is SGDLS and CDR2 is YYNGEE. With 3 bases clipped from V and 10 bases from J, the junction kept 6 bases outside the gene matches. The CDR3 spells CASSENSGEQYF. In DNA, the CDR3 is TGTGCCAGCAGCGAGAATAGCGGGGAACAGTACTTC.

As DNA, the CDR3 is TGTGCCAGAGAACTAGCGGAGGGGTCCTACGAGCAGTACTTC. It encodes CARELAEGSYEQYF. The chain combines TRBV2 with TRBJ2-7, with 8 nucleotides matching TRBD2. The CDR3 totals 14 residues. Trimming took 9 bases from V and 1 from J; bases not matched to a gene: 8. CDR1 and CDR2 from the germline V gene are SNHLY and FYNNEI.

The count of this clone is one. J is TRBJ1-3 and V is TRBV5-6, with D uncertain. Germline V gives CDR1 SGHDT, CDR2 YYEEEE. Trimming removed 2 bases from V and 2 bases from J, with 8 bases in between. The CDR3 covers 14 residues. CDR3 region: CASSFQQAGNTIYF. The DNA for the CDR3 is TGTGCCAGCAGCTTCCAGCAGGCTGGAAACACCATATATTTT.

This chain links TRBV21-1 with TRBJ2-1; the tabulated D call, TRBD2, remains unverified against the DNA. TRBV21-1 is annotated as a pseudogene. The CDR3 has 16 residues. In DNA, the CDR3 is TGTGCCAGCAGCTTCCAGTGGGACTCCCAAAACAATGAGCAGTTCTTC. Translated: CASSFQWDSQNNEQFF.

V gene TRBV11-2 combines with J gene TRBJ2-7; D is ambiguous. Trimming pared 7 bases from V and 0 bases from J, leaving 10 bases between. There are 13 residues in the CDR3. CDR1 and CDR2 (germline): SGHAT, FQNNGV. This chain's CDR3 is CASNLESSYEQYF. Written as DNA, the CDR3 is TGTGCCAGCAACCTAGAGAGCTCCTACGAGCAGTACTTC.

The chain couples TRBV15 to TRBJ2-2, with a weak D call TRBD2 (5 bases). CDR3 length: 15 residues. The V end was cut by 4 bases, the J end by 4 bases, with 13 bases between. Germline V gives CDR1 LNHNV, CDR2 YYDKDF (reference sequence). The CDR3 spells CATSKLGEPTGELFF. The DNA for the CDR3 is TGTGCCACCAGCAAGTTGGGAGAACCCACCGGGGAGCTGTTTTTT.

V usage is TRBV9 and J usage is TRBJ2-2, with D unclear. Trimming removed 3 bases from V and 0 bases from J, with 6 bases in between. There are 14 residues in the CDR3. Per germline, CDR1 SGDLS and CDR2 YYNGEE. The CDR3 DNA sequence: TGTGCCAGCAGCGACCTAGCGAACACCGGGGAGCTGTTTTTT. This gives the protein CASSDLANTGELFF.

The chain has TRBV6-5 and TRBJ2-7; 7 nucleotides align to TRBD1. This CDR3 region has 14 residues. Germline loops: CDR1 MNHEY, CDR2 SVGAGI. After removal of 7 bases from V and 6 bases from J, the junction contained 12 bases not matched to a gene. The CDR3 loop reads CASMKGTAPIEQYF. Written as DNA, the CDR3 is TGTGCCAGCATGAAGGGGACAGCGCCTATCGAGCAGTACTTC.

The chain carries TRBV4-2 and TRBJ2-5; D may be TRBD2 (7 bases). V lost 0 bases, J lost 5 bases, and 16 bases lay in between. From germline, CDR1 is LGHNA and CDR2 YNFKEQ. The CDR3 consists of 16 residues. The CDR3: CASSQDSRRGGETQYF. CDR3 nucleotide sequence: TGTGCCAGCAGCCAAGACAGCAGGAGGGGGGGGGAGACCCAGTACTTC.

The gene calls are TRBV11-2 and TRBJ2-1; unclear D gene. Germline V CDR1 and CDR2: SGHAT, FQNNGV. The ends were cut back, 2 bases at V and 7 bases at J, with 12 bases in the middle. The CDR3 covers 14 residues. CDR3 in DNA: TGTGCCAGCAGCTTATTACTATTTTGGAATGAGCAGTTCTTC. It translates to CASSLLLFWNEQFF. The entire variable domain, with the rest obtained from reference TRBV11-2 and TRBJ2-1, is as follows: EAGVAQSPRYKIIEKRQSVAFWCNPISGHATLYWYQQILGQGPKLLIQFQNNGVVDDSQLPKDRFSAERLKGVDSTLKIQPAKLEDSAVYLCASSLLLFWNEQFFGPGTRLTVL.

This sequence joins TRBV7-3 and TRBJ2-2; 14 bases match TRBD2. The CDR3 consists of 18 residues. Germline V gene lookup returns CDR1 SGHTA and CDR2 FQGTGA. V lost 4 bases and J lost 1; bases outside the gene matches: 5. The DNA of the CDR3 is TGTGCCAGCAGCTCAAGACTAGCGGGAGGGAAGAACACCGGGGAGCTGTTTTTT. Its protein is CASSSRLAGGKNTGELFF. The variable domain in full, with the rest retrieved from reference TRBV7-3 and TRBJ2-2, is GAGVSQTPSNKVTEKGKYVELRCDPISGHTALYWYRQSLGQGPEFLIYFQGTGAADDSGLPNDRFFAVRPEGSVSTLKIQRTERGDSAVYLCASSSRLAGGKNTGELFFGEGSRLTVL.

This chain uses TRBV3-1 (or the pseudogene TRBV3-2) with TRBJ2-1; the D gene is possibly TRBD1 (7 bases). With 3 bases removed from V and 1 base from J, the gap between germline ends came to 10 bases. The CDR3 consists of 15 residues. Germline V gives CDR1 LGHDT, CDR2 YNNKEL (reference sequence). The CDR3 protein is CASSQEGQSYNEQFF. The CDR3 nucleotides are TGTGCCAGCAGCCAGGAGGGACAGTCCTACAATGAGCAGTTCTTC.

This clone showed up just a few times. J is TRBJ1-6 and V is TRBV3-1 (or the pseudogene TRBV3-2), with D tentatively TRBD1 (6 bases). Germline-derived CDR1 and CDR2 are LGHDT and YNNKEL (reference sequence). This CDR3 spans 16 amino acids. The V end was cut by 3 bases, the J end by 7 bases, with 16 bases between. The CDR3 bases are TGTGCCAGCAGCCAGGGTCCAGGGGTAAGGAATTCACCCCTCCACTTT. This encodes CASSQGPGVRNSPLHF.

The rearrangement joins TRBV18 to TRBJ2-3; 9 bases line up with TRBD2. Losses at the gene ends were 1 base for V and 3 bases for J; bases not matched to a gene: 5. Germline values: CDR1 KGHSH, CDR2 LQKENI. The CDR3 totals 16 residues. DNA for the CDR3: TGTGCCAGCTCACCACTAGCGGGAGTCGAAACAGATACGCAGTATTTT. This gives the protein CASSPLAGVETDTQYF. Full variable domain (missing parts from reference TRBV18 and TRBJ2-3): NAGVMQNPRHLVRRRGQEARLRCSPMKGHSHVYWYRQLPEEGLKFMVYLQKENIIDESGMPKERFSAEFPKEGPSILRIQQVVRGDSAAYFCASSPLAGVETDTQYFGPGTRLTVL.

The V gene is TRBV28, the J gene TRBJ2-5, with D possibly TRBD2 on 6 matching bases. The CDR3 totals 15 residues. Germline CDR1 is MDHEN and CDR2 is SYDVKM. V was pared by 2 bases and J by 2 bases, with 12 bases between. CDR3 DNA: TGTGCCAGCAGTTTAGGGGGGAAGTCACAAGAGACCCAGTACTTC. This encodes CASSLGGKSQETQYF.

J is TRBJ2-5 and V is TRBV7-8; 10 bases map to TRBD1. Trimming cost V 2 bases and J 2 bases; bases outside gene matches: 8. The CDR3 is 17 residues long. Germline lookup yields CDR1 SGHVS and CDR2 FQNEAQ. The DNA of the CDR3 is TGTGCCAGCAGCTTATTTGTGAGGGACAGGGGACAAGAGACCCAGTACTTC. This codes for CASSLFVRDRGQETQYF.

This clone was detected only a few times. This rearrangement joins TRBV5-1 to TRBJ2-1; 14 bases align to TRBD2. CDR1 is SGHRS and CDR2 is YFSETQ in the germline V gene. The J segment lost 1 base and the V segment lost 1 base, leaving 1 base of the junction unmatched. This CDR3 is 17 amino acids long. The CDR3, as DNA: TGCGCCAGCAGCTTGAGGACTAGCGGGGGGTCCTACAATGAGCAGTTCTTC. Its translation is CASSLRTSGGSYNEQFF.

The genes are TRBV19 and TRBJ1-1; 7 bases are a match to TRBD1. Germline V gene lookup returns CDR1 LNHDA and CDR2 SQIVND (reference sequence). The V segment lost 2 bases and the J segment 4 bases; nucleotides outside the gene matches: 4. The CDR3 runs 14 residues. This CDR3 is CASSIRGLITEAFF. In DNA, the CDR3 is TGTGCCAGTAGTATAAGGGGGCTCATCACTGAAGCTTTCTTT.

The rearrangement joins TRBV30 to TRBJ2-5; no definite D call. V was clipped by 5 bases and J by 2 bases, with 18 bases between them. The CDR3 is 15 amino acids. Germline CDR1 is GTSNPN and CDR2 is SVGIG (reference sequence). The CDR3 sequence is CAWSRTSASQETQYF. In nucleotides, the CDR3 is TGTGCCTGGTCGCGAACCTCCGCATCTCAAGAGACCCAGTACTTC.

This rearrangement joins TRBV6-1 to TRBJ2-7; 7 nucleotides align to TRBD1. The germline gives CDR1 MNHNS, CDR2 SASEGT. V gave up 2 bases and J gave up 5 bases; unmatched junction bases: 3. CDR3 size: 13 residues. As DNA, the CDR3 is TGTGCCAGCAGTGAACATGACAGGGACGAGCAGTACTTC. This gives the protein CASSEHDRDEQYF.

There are a few counts of this clone. This chain connects TRBV28 to TRBJ2-3, with D unresolved. This CDR3 region has 13 residues. Trimming took 2 bases from V and 6 from J, leaving 9 bases between them. Germline assignment: CDR1 MDHEN and CDR2 SYDVKM. CDR3 loop: CASSLEHVDTQYF. The CDR3, as DNA: TGTGCCAGCAGTTTAGAGCACGTCGATACGCAGTATTTT.

The chain carries TRBV11-2 and TRBJ2-7, with 8 bases aligning to TRBD1. The CDR3 totals 13 residues. The germline CDR1 and CDR2 sequences are SGHAT and FQNNGV. V lost 1 base, J lost 6 bases, and 2 bases stayed unmatched. The CDR3 loop reads CASSLGTGTEQYF. CDR3 bases: TGTGCCAGCAGCTTAGGGACAGGGACCGAGCAGTACTTC.

V and J are TRBV18 and TRBJ2-2; tentatively, D is TRBD2 (6 bases). The CDR3 loop spans 15 amino acids. Trimming stripped 5 bases from V and 5 bases from J, with 15 bases between. The germline V gene encodes CDR1 KGHSH and CDR2 LQKENI. CDR3 sequence: CASSMSGVRTGELFF. CDR3 sequence (DNA): TGTGCCAGCTCAATGTCGGGAGTGCGAACCGGGGAGCTGTTTTTT.

The V and J genes are TRBV7-9 and TRBJ2-5, with 8 nucleotides matching TRBD2. J lost 2 bases, V lost 3 bases, and 2 bases had no gene match. The CDR3 runs 14 residues. In germline, CDR1 is SEHNR, CDR2 FQNEAQ (reference sequence). The CDR3 protein is CASSLRGVQETQYF. Written as DNA, the CDR3 is TGTGCCAGCAGCTTGCGGGGGGTACAAGAGACCCAGTACTTC.